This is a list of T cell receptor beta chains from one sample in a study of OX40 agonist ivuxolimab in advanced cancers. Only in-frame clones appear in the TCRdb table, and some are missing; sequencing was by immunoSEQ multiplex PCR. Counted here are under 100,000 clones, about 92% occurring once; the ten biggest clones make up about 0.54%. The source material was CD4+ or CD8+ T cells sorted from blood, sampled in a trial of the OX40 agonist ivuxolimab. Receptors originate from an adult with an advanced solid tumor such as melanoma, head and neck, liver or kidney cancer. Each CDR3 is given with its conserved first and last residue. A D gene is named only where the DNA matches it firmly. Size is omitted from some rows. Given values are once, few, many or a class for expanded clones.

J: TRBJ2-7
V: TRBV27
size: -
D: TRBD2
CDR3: CASRDFASGSFNEQYF
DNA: TGTGCCAGCAGAGATTTTGCTAGCGGGAGTTTTAACGAGCAGTACTTC

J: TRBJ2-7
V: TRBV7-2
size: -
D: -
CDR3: CASSRGAYEQYF
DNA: TGTGCCAGCAGCCGCGGAGCCTACGAGCAGTACTTC

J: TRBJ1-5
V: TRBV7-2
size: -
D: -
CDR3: CASSLQGLGNQPQHF
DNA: TGTGCCAGCAGCTTACAGGGTTTGGGCAATCAGCCCCAGCATTTT

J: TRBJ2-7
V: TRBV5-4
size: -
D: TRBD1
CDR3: CASSFKGGPSPYEQYF
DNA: TGTGCCAGCAGCTTTAAAGGGGGCCCCTCTCCCTACGAGCAGTACTTC

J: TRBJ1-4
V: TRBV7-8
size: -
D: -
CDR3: CASSPGGGSEKLFF
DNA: TGTGCCAGCAGCCCCGGGGGGGGGTCGGAAAAACTGTTTTTT

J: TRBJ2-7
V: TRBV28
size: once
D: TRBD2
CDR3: CASRRLAGVWYEQYF
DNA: TGTGCCAGCAGACGACTAGCGGGAGTTTGGTACGAGCAGTACTTC

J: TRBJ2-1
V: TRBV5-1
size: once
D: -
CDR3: CATTAVPYNEQFF
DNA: TGCGCCACCACGGCGGTCCCCTACAATGAGCAGTTCTTC

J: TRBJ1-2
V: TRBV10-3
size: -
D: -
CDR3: CAISESTDNYGYTF
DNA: TGTGCCATCAGTGAGTCGACAGATAACTATGGCTACACCTTC

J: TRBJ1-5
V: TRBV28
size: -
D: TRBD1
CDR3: CASRPSTGTGLKPQHF
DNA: TGTGCCAGCAGACCCTCTACCGGGACAGGGTTAAAGCCCCAGCATTTT

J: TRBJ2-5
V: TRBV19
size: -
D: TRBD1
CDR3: CASSIDRTGTETQYF
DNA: TGTGCCAGTAGTATAGATAGGACAGGGACAGAGACCCAGTACTTC

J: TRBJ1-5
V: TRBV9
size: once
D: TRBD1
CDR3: CASSEGQGNQPQHF
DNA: TGTGCCAGCAGCGAGGGACAGGGGAATCAGCCCCAGCATTTT

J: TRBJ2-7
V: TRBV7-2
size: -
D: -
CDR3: CASSLSYGGFYEQYF
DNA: TGTGCCAGCAGCTTATCCTATGGAGGCTTCTACGAGCAGTACTTC

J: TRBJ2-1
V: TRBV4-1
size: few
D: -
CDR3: CASRRGRSSNEQFF
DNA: TGCGCCAGCCGGCGGGGGCGGAGTTCCAATGAGCAGTTCTTC

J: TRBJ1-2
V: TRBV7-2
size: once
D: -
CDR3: CASTLPGQYYTF
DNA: TGTGCCAGCACCCTCCCGGGCCAGTACTACACCTTC

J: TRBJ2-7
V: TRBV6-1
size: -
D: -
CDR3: CASSVGSGAEYEQYF
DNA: TGTGCCAGCAGTGTAGGATCAGGGGCCGAGTACGAGCAGTACTTC

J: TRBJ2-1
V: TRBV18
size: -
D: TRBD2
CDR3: CASSQGTSGTYNEQFF
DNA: TGTGCCAGCTCACAAGGGACTAGCGGGACTTACAATGAGCAGTTCTTC

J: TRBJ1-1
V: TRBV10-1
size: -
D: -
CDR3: CASSDRGQSNTEAFF
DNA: TGCGCCAGCAGTGATCGAGGACAGTCGAACACTGAAGCTTTCTTT

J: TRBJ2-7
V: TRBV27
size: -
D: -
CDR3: CASKGDNLSPYEQYF
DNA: TGTGCCTCTAAGGGGGACAACCTTTCTCCCTACGAGCAGTACTTC

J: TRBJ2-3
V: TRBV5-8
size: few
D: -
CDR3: CASSLVGSGSKDTQYF
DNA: TGTGCCAGCAGCTTGGTGGGCAGTGGGTCGAAAGATACGCAGTATTTT

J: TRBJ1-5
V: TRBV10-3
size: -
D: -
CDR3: CANAAGSEQPQHF
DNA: TGTGCCAACGCGGCAGGGTCGGAACAGCCCCAGCATTTT

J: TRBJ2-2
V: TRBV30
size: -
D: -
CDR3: CAWSLRSRTGRGGRAANTGELFF
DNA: TGTGCCTGGAGTCTTCGATCCCGGACAGGGAGGGGGGGGCGCGCAGCGAACACCGGGGAGCTGTTTTTT

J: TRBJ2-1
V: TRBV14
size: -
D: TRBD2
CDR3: CASSSPWTSPNNEQFF
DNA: TGTGCCAGCAGCTCCCCCTGGACTAGCCCAAACAATGAGCAGTTCTTC

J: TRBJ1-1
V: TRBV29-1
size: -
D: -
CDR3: CSITGLNTEAFF
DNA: TGCAGTATTACAGGGTTGAACACTGAAGCTTTCTTT

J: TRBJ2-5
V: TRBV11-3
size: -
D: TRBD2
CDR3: CASSLGGGRPLQETQYF
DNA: TGTGCCAGCAGCTTAGGTGGCGGGAGGCCACTTCAAGAGACCCAGTACTTC

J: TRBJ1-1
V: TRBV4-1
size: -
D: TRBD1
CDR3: CASSQGTGGFNTEAFF
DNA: TGCGCCAGCAGCCAAGGGACAGGGGGCTTTAACACTGAAGCTTTCTTT

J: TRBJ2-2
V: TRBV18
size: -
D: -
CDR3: CASSPGPLDTGELFF
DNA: TGTGCCAGCTCACCGGGACCCCTGGACACCGGGGAGCTGTTTTTT

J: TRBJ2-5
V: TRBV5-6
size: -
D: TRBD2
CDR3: CASSVTSTETQYF
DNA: TGTGCCAGCAGTGTGACTAGCACGGAGACCCAGTACTTC

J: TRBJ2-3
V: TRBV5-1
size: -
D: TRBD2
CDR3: CASSVAGLTDTQYF
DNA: TGCGCCAGCAGCGTAGCGGGACTCACAGATACGCAGTATTTT

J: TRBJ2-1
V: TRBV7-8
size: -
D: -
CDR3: CASSAQQQGAMGNEQFF
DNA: TGTGCCAGCAGCGCTCAACAGCAGGGCGCCATGGGCAATGAGCAGTTCTTC

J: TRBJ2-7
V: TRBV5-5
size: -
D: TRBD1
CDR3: CASSSTGGAGSYEQYF
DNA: TGTGCCAGCAGCTCCACAGGGGGCGCGGGCTCCTACGAGCAGTACTTC

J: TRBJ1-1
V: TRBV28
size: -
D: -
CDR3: CASSGRENTEAFF
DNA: TGTGCCAGCAGTGGACGGGAGAACACTGAAGCTTTCTTT

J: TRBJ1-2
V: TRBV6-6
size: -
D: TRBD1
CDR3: CASSYAGQEGYGYTF
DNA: TGTGCCAGCAGTTACGCCGGACAGGAGGGCTATGGCTACACCTTC

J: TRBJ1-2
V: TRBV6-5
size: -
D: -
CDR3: CASSYLGGAEYGYTF
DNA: TGTGCCAGCAGTTACCTCGGGGGGGCGGAATATGGCTACACCTTC

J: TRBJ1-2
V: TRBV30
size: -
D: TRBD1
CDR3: CAWSRDRPYGYTF
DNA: TGTGCCTGGAGTCGGGACAGGCCCTATGGCTACACCTTC

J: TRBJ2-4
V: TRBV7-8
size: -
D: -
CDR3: CASSPSSGPLAKNIQYF
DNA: TGTGCCAGCAGCCCCTCTTCGGGACCTCTAGCCAAAAACATTCAGTACTTC

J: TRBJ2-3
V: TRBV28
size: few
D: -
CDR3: CASSPGRGPGTDTQYF
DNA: TGTGCCAGCAGTCCCGGAAGAGGGCCCGGCACAGATACGCAGTATTTT

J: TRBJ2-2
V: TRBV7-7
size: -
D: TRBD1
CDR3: CASSSDRGTGELFF
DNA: TGTGCTAGCAGCTCGGACAGGGGCACCGGGGAGCTGTTTTTT

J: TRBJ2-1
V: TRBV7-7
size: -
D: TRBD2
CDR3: CASSPGTSAHNEQFF
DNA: TGTGCTAGCAGCCCCGGGACTAGCGCCCACAATGAGCAGTTCTTC

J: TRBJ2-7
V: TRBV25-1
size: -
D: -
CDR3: CASSEQGRNYEQYF
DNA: TGTGCCAGCAGTGAGCAGGGCCGGAACTACGAGCAGTACTTC

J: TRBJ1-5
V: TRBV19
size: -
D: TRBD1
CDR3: CASSMTKNRGSSNQPQHF
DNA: TGTGCCAGTAGTATGACCAAAAACAGGGGTAGTAGCAATCAGCCCCAGCATTTT

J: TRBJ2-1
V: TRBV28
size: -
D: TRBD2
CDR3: CASSRPGLADNEQFF
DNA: TGTGCCAGCAGCAGGCCGGGACTAGCGGACAATGAGCAGTTCTTC

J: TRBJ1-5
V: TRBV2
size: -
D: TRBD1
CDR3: CASSVGQGARQPQHF
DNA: TGTGCCAGCAGTGTGGGGCAGGGGGCGAGGCAGCCCCAGCATTTT

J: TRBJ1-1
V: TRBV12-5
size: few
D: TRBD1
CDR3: CASSIGQGSEAFF
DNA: TGTGCTAGCTCTATCGGACAGGGCTCTGAAGCTTTCTTT

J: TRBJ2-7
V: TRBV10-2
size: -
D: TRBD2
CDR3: CASRPTSAISYEQYF
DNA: TGCGCCAGCAGGCCGACTAGCGCGATCTCCTACGAGCAGTACTTC

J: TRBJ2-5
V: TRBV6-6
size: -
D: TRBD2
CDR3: CASTREGARVAQYF
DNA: TGTGCCAGCACCAGGGAGGGAGCAAGGGTGGCCCAGTACTTC

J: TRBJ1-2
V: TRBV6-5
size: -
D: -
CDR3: CASSYKGLSGYTF
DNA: TGTGCCAGCAGTTACAAAGGGCTGTCGGGCTACACCTTC

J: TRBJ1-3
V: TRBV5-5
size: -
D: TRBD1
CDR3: CASSRQTGAGNTIYF
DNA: TGTGCCAGCAGCCGCCAGACAGGGGCCGGAAACACCATATATTTT

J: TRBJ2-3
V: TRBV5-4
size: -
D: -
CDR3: CASSLGLDGIGRDTQYF
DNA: TGTGCCAGCAGCTTGGGACTAGACGGGATAGGGCGAGATACGCAGTATTTT

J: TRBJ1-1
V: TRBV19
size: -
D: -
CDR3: CASSIAEGRLGEAFF
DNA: TGTGCCAGTAGTATAGCGGAGGGGCGACTGGGGGAAGCTTTCTTT

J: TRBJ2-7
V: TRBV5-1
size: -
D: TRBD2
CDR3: CASSLKLAGGEEYF
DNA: TGCGCCAGCAGCTTGAAACTAGCGGGAGGGGAAGAGTACTTC

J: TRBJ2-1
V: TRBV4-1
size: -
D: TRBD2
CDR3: CASSQEDPSGSASYNEQFF
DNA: TGCGCCAGCAGCCAAGAAGATCCTAGCGGGTCTGCTTCCTACAATGAGCAGTTCTTC

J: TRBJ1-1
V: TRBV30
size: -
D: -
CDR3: CAWSGRVTQTEAFF
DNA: TGTGCCTGGAGTGGCAGGGTCACCCAAACTGAAGCTTTCTTT

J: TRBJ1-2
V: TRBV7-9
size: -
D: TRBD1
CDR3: CASSLGQGARDGYTF
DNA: TGTGCCAGCAGCTTGGGACAGGGGGCACGAGATGGCTACACCTTC

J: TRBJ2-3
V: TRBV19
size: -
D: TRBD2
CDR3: CASRLAGEVPDTQYF
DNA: TGTGCCAGTAGACTAGCGGGAGAAGTCCCAGATACGCAGTATTTT

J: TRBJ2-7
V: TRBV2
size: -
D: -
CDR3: CASSEGTADFSYEQYF
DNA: TGTGCCAGCAGTGAAGGGACAGCGGACTTCTCCTACGAGCAGTACTTC

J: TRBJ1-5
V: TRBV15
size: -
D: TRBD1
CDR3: CATSRDDYRGRSNQPQHF
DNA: TGTGCCACCAGCAGAGATGACTACAGGGGGCGCAGCAATCAGCCCCAGCATTTT